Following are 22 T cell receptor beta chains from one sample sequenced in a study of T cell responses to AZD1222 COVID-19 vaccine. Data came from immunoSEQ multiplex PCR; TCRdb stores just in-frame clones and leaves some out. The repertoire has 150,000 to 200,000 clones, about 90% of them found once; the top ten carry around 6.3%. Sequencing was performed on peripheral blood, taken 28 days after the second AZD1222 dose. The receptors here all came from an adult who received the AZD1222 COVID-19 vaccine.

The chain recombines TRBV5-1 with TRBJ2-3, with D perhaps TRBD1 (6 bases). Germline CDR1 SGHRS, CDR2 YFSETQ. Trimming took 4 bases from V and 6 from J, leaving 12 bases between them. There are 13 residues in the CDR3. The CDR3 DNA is TGCGCCAGCAGCCTCCAACAGGGCGATACGCAGTATTTT. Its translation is CASSLQQGDTQYF.

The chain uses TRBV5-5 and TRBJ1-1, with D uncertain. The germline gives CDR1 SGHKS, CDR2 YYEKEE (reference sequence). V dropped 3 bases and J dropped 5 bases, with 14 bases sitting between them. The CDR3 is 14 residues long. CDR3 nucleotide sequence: TGTGCCAGCAGCTCCGACACGTCGTATACTGAAGCTTTCTTT. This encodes CASSSDTSYTEAFF.

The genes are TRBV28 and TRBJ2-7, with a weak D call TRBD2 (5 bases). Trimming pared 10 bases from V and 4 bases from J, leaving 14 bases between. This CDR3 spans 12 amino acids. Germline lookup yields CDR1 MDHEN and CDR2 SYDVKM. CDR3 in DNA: TGTGCCACCCGGGGAGAGGGATACGAGCAGTACTTC. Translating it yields CATRGEGYEQYF.

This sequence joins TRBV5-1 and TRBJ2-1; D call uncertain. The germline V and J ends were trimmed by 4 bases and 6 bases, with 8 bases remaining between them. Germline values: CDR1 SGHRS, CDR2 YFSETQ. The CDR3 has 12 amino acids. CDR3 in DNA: TGCGCCAGCAGCGTAGTAGGCAATGAGCAGTTCTTC. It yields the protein CASSVVGNEQFF.

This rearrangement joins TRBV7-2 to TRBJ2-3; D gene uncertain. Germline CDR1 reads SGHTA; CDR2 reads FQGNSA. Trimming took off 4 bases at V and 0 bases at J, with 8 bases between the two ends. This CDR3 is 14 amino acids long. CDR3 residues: CASSSARSTDTQYF. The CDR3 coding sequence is TGTGCCAGCAGCTCAGCCAGAAGCACAGATACGCAGTATTTT.

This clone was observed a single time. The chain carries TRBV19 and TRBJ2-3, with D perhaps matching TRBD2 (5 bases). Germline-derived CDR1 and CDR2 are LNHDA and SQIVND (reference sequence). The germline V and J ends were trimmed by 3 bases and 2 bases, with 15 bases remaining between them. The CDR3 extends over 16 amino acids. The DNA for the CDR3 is TGTGCCAGTAGTATTATGGATCCGGGGAACACAGATACGCAGTATTTT. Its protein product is CASSIMDPGNTDTQYF.

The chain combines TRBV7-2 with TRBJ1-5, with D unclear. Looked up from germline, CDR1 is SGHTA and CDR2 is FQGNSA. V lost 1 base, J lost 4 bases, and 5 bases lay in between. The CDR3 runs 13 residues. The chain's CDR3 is CASSLVANQPQHF. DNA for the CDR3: TGTGCCAGCAGCTTAGTAGCAAATCAGCCCCAGCATTTT.

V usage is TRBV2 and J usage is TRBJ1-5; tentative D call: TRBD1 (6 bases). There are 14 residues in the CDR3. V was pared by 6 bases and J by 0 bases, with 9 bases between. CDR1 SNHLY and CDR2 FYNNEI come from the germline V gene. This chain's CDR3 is CASRRTASNQPQHF. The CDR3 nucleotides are TGTGCCAGCAGACGGACAGCTAGCAATCAGCCCCAGCATTTT.

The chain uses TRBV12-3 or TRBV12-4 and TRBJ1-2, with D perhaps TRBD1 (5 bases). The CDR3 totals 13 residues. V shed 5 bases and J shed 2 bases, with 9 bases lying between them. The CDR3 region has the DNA TGTGCCAGCAGTCAAACAGGAAACTATGGCTACACCTTC. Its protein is CASSQTGNYGYTF.

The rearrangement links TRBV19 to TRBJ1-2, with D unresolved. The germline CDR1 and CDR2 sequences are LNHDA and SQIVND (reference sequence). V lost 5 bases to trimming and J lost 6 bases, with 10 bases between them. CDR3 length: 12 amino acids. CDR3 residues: CASSYEVHGYTF. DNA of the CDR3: TGTGCCAGTAGTTATGAGGTGCATGGCTACACCTTC.

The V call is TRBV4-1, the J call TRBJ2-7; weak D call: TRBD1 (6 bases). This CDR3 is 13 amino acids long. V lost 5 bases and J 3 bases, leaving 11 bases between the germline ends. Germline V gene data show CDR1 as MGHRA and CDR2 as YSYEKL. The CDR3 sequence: CASSSSDSYEQYF. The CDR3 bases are TGCGCCAGCAGCTCCTCGGACAGCTACGAGCAGTACTTC.

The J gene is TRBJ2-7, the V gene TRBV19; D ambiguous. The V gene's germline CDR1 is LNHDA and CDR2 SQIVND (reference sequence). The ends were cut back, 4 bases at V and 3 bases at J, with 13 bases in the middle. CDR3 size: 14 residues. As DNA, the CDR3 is TGTGCCAGTAGTAACGCCCCGGAACGCTACGAGCAGTACTTC. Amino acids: CASSNAPERYEQYF.

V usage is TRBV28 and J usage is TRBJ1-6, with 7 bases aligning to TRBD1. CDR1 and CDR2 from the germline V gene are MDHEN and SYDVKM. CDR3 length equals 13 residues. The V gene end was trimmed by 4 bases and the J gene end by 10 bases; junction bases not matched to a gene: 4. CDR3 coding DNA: TGTGCCAGCAGTTACAGGGGTGAGTCACCCCTCCACTTT. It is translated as CASSYRGESPLHF.

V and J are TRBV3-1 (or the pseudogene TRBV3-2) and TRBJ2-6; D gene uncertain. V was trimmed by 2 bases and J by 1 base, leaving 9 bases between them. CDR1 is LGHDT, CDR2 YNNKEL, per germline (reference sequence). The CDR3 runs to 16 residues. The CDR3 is CASSQRPQSGANVLTF. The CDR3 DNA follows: TGTGCCAGCAGCCAAAGGCCCCAGTCTGGGGCCAACGTCCTGACTTTC.

Here the CDR3 DNA reads TGTGCCAGCAGGATTGGGCTAGCTGACTACAATGAGCAGTTCTTC. Amino acid sequence: CASRIGLADYNEQFF. The J gene is TRBJ2-1, the V gene TRBV6-5; D may be TRBD2 (5 bases). Germline CDR1 is MNHEY and CDR2 is SVGAGI. This CDR3 has 15 residues. V lost 6 bases to trimming and J lost 3 bases, with 15 bases between them.

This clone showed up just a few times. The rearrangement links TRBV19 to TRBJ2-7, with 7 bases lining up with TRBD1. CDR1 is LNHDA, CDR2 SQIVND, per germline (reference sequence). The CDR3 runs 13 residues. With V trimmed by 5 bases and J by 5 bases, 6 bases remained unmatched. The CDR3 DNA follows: TGTGCCAGTAGTCCGACAGGGTATAACGAGCAGTACTTC. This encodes CASSPTGYNEQYF.

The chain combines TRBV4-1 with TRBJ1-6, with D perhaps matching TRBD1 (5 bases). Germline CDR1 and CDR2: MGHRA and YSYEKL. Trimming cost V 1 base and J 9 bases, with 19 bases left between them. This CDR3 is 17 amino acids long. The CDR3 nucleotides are TGCGCCAGCAGCCAAGGTGGGGCCAGGGTGCTGGGTTCACCCCTCCACTTT. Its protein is CASSQGGARVLGSPLHF.

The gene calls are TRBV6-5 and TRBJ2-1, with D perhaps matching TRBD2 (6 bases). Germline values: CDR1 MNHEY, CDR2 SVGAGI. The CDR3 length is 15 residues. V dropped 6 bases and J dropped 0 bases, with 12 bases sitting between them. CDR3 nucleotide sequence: TGTGCCAGCAGCGATAGCGGAACCTCCTACAATGAGCAGTTCTTC. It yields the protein CASSDSGTSYNEQFF.

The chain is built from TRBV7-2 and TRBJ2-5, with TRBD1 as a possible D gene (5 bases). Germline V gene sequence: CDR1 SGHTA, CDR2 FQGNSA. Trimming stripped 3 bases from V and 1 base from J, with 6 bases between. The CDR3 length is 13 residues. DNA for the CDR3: TGTGCCAGCAGCTTGACAGCCCAAGAGACCCAGTACTTC. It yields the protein CASSLTAQETQYF.

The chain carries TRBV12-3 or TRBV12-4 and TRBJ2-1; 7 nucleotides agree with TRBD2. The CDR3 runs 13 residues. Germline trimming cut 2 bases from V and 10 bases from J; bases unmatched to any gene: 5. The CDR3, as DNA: TGTGCCAGCAGTTTATTGGGAGCGGGAGAGCAGTTCTTC. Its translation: CASSLLGAGEQFF.

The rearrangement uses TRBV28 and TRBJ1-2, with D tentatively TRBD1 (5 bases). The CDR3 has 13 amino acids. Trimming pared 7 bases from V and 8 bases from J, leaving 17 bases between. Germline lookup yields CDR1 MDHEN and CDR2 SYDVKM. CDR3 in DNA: TGTGCCAGCACCCTCGCCAGAGGGGCCGGCTACACCTTC. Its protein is CASTLARGAGYTF.

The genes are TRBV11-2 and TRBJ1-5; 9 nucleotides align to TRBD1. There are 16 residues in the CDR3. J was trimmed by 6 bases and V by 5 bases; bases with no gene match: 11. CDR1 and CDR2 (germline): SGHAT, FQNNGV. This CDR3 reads CASSPTQTGGVQPQHF. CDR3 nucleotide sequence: TGTGCCAGCAGCCCCACGCAGACAGGGGGAGTTCAGCCCCAGCATTTT. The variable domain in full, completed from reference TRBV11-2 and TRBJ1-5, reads EAGVAQSPRYKIIEKRQSVAFWCNPISGHATLYWYQQILGQGPKLLIQFQNNGVVDDSQLPKDRFSAERLKGVDSTLKIQPAKLEDSAVYLCASSPTQTGGVQPQHFGDGTRLSIL.